Below, 21 T cell receptor beta chains from the same sample are listed, as sequenced in a study of shared clonotypes between healthy human individuals. Positively selected for CCR7, the CD45RO-negative cells used as naive CD8 cells excluded terminally differentiated effector memory CD45RA+ cells. Measured with immunoSEQ multiplex PCR; TCRdb has only the in-frame clones, and not every one. The sample contains roughly 2,000,000 clones, 93% of which appear only once. The sample was naive CD8+ T cells from PBMCs. These receptors all stem from a man aged 18 to 35 in good health. Some clones in this sample may be carry-over from other donors' samples.

The rearrangement uses TRBV28 and TRBJ1-2; the D gene is possibly TRBD1 (5 bases). The V gene's germline CDR1 is MDHEN and CDR2 SYDVKM. This CDR3 contains 15 residues. V was shortened by 1 base and J by 4 bases, with 13 bases between the two germline ends. CDR3 in amino acids: CASSLLGRERYGYTF. The CDR3 coding sequence is TGTGCCAGCAGTTTATTAGGCAGGGAACGCTATGGCTACACCTTC.

The chain recombines TRBV6-6 with TRBJ1-1; TRBD1 matches 7 bases. The CDR3 consists of 14 residues. Per germline, CDR1 MNHNY and CDR2 SVGAGI (reference sequence). Trimming removed 5 bases from V and 0 bases from J; junction bases left unmatched: 3. As DNA, the CDR3 is TGTGCCAGCAGTCTAGGGACAGTGAACACTGAAGCTTTCTTT. It codes for CASSLGTVNTEAFF.

The chain links TRBV4-3 to TRBJ2-3; 8 nucleotides match TRBD2. Per the germline V gene, CDR1 is LGHNA and CDR2 is YSLEER. V dropped 1 base and J dropped 10; count of bases not matched to a gene: 22. The CDR3 has 19 residues. CDR3 in amino acids: CASSQGLLLGREGRSAQYF. CDR3 sequence (DNA): TGCGCCAGCAGCCAAGGTCTGTTATTGGGTCGGGAGGGCCGGAGTGCGCAGTATTTT.

The V call is TRBV6-5, the J call TRBJ2-1; D unclear. The CDR3 loop spans 11 amino acids. Deletions cut 9 bases from V and 6 bases from J, with 9 bases between. The germline V gene encodes CDR1 MNHEY and CDR2 SVGAGI. The CDR3 sequence is CASGPGNEQFF. In nucleotides, the CDR3 is TGTGCCAGTGGCCCCGGCAATGAGCAGTTCTTC.

This clone was seen only once. The same CDR3 arises from other DNA sequences in this sample as well. This chain uses TRBV9 with TRBJ2-7, with D tentatively TRBD2 (5 bases). Germline V gene lookup returns CDR1 SGDLS and CDR2 YYNGEE. This CDR3 has 14 residues. The V and J ends lost 0 bases and 1 base respectively, with 8 bases between them. This chain's CDR3 is CASSVGGISYEQYF. The CDR3 bases are TGTGCCAGCAGCGTAGGAGGGATTTCCTACGAGCAGTACTTC.

This sequence joins TRBV2 and TRBJ1-2, with D possibly TRBD1 on 6 matching bases. Germline CDR1 and CDR2: SNHLY and FYNNEI. Between the trimmed V and J ends, which lost 4 bases and 4 bases, there was a span of 10 bases. The CDR3 consists of 13 residues. CDR3 region: CASSGGRTYGYTF. CDR3 nucleotide sequence: TGTGCCAGCAGTGGGGGGCGGACCTATGGCTACACCTTC.

In this sample, this clone turned up once. Within the sample, other DNA sequences also encode this same CDR3. This chain uses TRBV4-3 with TRBJ2-1, with TRBD1 as a possible D gene (5 bases). The ends were cut back, 0 bases at V and 6 bases at J, with 12 bases in the middle. This CDR3 has 15 amino acids. CDR1 is LGHNA, CDR2 YSLEER, per germline. CDR3 in DNA: TGCGCCAGCAGCCAAGAAAGGGGATCGGGCAATGAGCAGTTCTTC. Translation: CASSQERGSGNEQFF.

The chain recombines TRBV4-1 with TRBJ2-7; no definite D call. The CDR3 is made up of 15 amino acids. Per the germline V gene, CDR1 is MGHRA and CDR2 is YSYEKL. With 0 bases removed from V and 5 bases from J, the gap between germline ends came to 14 bases. In DNA form, the CDR3 reads TGCGCCAGCAGCCAAGAAGACCTAGGTACCAACGAGCAGTACTTC. Its protein is CASSQEDLGTNEQYF.

V is TRBV15 and J is TRBJ2-3; 7 nucleotides agree with TRBD1. Trimming took 5 bases from V and 4 from J; bases not matched to a gene: 12. Germline V lookup: CDR1 LNHNV, CDR2 YYDKDF (reference sequence). This CDR3 has 16 amino acids. The chain's CDR3 is CATSPGPHGQADTQYF. As DNA, the CDR3 is TGTGCCACCAGCCCAGGGCCCCACGGACAGGCAGATACGCAGTATTTT.

This chain joins TRBV5-1 and TRBJ2-3; maybe TRBD1 (6 bases). Germline values: CDR1 SGHRS, CDR2 YFSETQ. The CDR3 loop spans 15 amino acids. V shed 4 bases and J shed 1 base, with 13 bases lying between them. The CDR3 spells CASSALQGRTDTQYF. In DNA, the CDR3 is TGCGCCAGCAGCGCCTTACAGGGACGCACAGATACGCAGTATTTT.

This rearrangement joins TRBV7-2 to TRBJ1-4; weak D call: TRBD1 (6 bases). The CDR3 sequence is 13 residues long. Germline V gives CDR1 SGHTA, CDR2 FQGNSA. The V and J ends lost 6 bases and 6 bases respectively, with 11 bases between them. The CDR3 is CASRYRVDEKLFF. In DNA, the CDR3 is TGTGCCAGCAGATACAGGGTCGATGAAAAACTGTTTTTT. Looking up the rest from reference TRBV7-2 and TRBJ1-4 gives the full variable domain: GAGVSQSPSNKVTEKGKDVELRCDPISGHTALYWYRQSLGQGLEFLIYFQGNSAPDKSGLPSDRFSAERTGGSVSTLTIQRTQQEDSAVYLCASRYRVDEKLFFGSGTQLSVL.

A remark on this clone: At the DNA level, this CDR3 is encoded by other sequences in the same sample as well. The rearrangement links TRBV7-9 to TRBJ2-7; D remains ambiguous. CDR3 length equals 14 residues. CDR1 and CDR2 from the germline V gene are SEHNR and FQNEAQ (reference sequence). Trimming removed 0 bases at V and 2 bases at J, with 8 bases between. This chain's CDR3 is CASSLALAPYEQYF. CDR3 nucleotides: TGTGCCAGCAGCTTAGCATTAGCTCCCTACGAGCAGTACTTC.

The genes are TRBV7-9 and TRBJ1-4; possible D gene TRBD1, 6 bases. CDR1 SEHNR and CDR2 FQNEAQ come from the germline V gene (reference sequence). Trimming removed 11 bases from V and 8 bases from J, with 12 bases in between. The CDR3 length is 11 residues. The DNA of the CDR3 is TGTGCCGGCGGGGGGCAGGAAAAACTGTTTTTT. Its translation: CAGGGQEKLFF.

V and J are TRBV28 and TRBJ2-7; 9 bases agree with TRBD1. Trimming cost V 6 bases and J 5 bases; bases outside gene matches: 5. Germline values: CDR1 MDHEN, CDR2 SYDVKM. The CDR3 sequence is 13 residues long. CDR3 residues: CASRIQGAHEQYF. CDR3 in DNA: TGTGCCAGCAGGATACAGGGGGCCCACGAGCAGTACTTC.

This clone was observed once. The chain uses TRBV7-9 and TRBJ2-1, with D tentatively TRBD1 (5 bases). The CDR3 has 15 residues. The V and J ends lost 6 bases and 8 bases respectively, with 20 bases between them. In germline, CDR1 is SEHNR, CDR2 FQNEAQ (reference sequence). The CDR3 sequence: CASRPDKSPPHEQFF. For the CDR3, the DNA is TGTGCCAGCAGACCGGACAAAAGTCCTCCCCATGAGCAGTTCTTC.

The rearrangement uses TRBV4-1 and TRBJ2-7; TRBD2 agrees at 12 bases. Per germline, CDR1 MGHRA and CDR2 YSYEKL. Trimming at V came to 4 bases and at J to 4 bases, leaving 14 bases not matched to a gene. This CDR3 is 18 amino acids long. The CDR3 bases are TGCGCCAGCAGCCCCTTGGGTGAACTAGCGGGAGGAGGTTACGAGCAGTACTTC. Translated, it gives CASSPLGELAGGGYEQYF.

V gene TRBV9 combines with J gene TRBJ2-7; D call uncertain. This CDR3 has 13 residues. Trimming removed 3 bases at V and 2 bases at J, with 9 bases between. Germline lookup yields CDR1 SGDLS and CDR2 YYNGEE. The CDR3 loop reads CASSGSSPYEQYF. The CDR3, as DNA: TGTGCCAGCAGCGGGAGTTCACCCTACGAGCAGTACTTC.

This chain uses TRBV6-5 with TRBJ2-3; D is uncertain. The CDR3 runs to 15 residues. Germline V gene lookup returns CDR1 MNHEY and CDR2 SVGAGI. The V gene lost 2 bases and the J gene lost 0 bases, with 9 bases spanning the gap. This chain's CDR3 is CASSYAVSSTDTQYF. The DNA of the CDR3 is TGTGCCAGCAGTTACGCGGTTTCTAGCACAGATACGCAGTATTTT.

The chain employs TRBV11-2 and TRBJ2-5; D ambiguous. Germline-derived CDR1 and CDR2 are SGHAT and FQNNGV. With 10 bases removed from V and 0 bases from J, the gap between germline ends came to 9 bases. The CDR3 runs 12 residues. CDR3 sequence reads: CAIRRDQETQYF. The CDR3 bases are TGTGCCATCCGAAGGGACCAAGAGACCCAGTACTTC.

The chain employs TRBV27 and TRBJ2-3, with unresolved D. Trimming stripped 7 bases from V and 1 base from J, with 12 bases between. The CDR3 extends over 14 amino acids. Germline assignment: CDR1 MNHEY and CDR2 SMNVEV (reference sequence). The CDR3: CASTHKKGTDTQYF. The DNA of the CDR3 is TGTGCCAGCACCCATAAGAAGGGCACAGATACGCAGTATTTT.

The chain has TRBV2 and TRBJ2-1; TRBD2 matches 9 bases. Germline CDR1 is SNHLY and CDR2 is FYNNEI. There are 15 residues in the CDR3. After removal of 1 base from V and 5 bases from J, the junction contained 3 bases not matched to a gene. The CDR3 DNA sequence: TGTGCCAGCAGTGAAGGCCTAGCGGGAAACAATGAGCAGTTCTTC. Translating gives CASSEGLAGNNEQFF.